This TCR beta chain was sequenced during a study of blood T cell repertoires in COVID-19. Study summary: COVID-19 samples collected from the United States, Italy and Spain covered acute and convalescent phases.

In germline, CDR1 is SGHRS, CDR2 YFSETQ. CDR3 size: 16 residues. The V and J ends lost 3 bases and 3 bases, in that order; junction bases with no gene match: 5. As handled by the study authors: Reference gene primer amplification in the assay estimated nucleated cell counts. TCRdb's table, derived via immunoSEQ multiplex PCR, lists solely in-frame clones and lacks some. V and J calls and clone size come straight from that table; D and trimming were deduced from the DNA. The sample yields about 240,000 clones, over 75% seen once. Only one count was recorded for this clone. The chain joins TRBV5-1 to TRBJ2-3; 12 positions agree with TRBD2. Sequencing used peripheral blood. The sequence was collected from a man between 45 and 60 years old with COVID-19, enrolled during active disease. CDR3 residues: CASSSALAGGTDTQYF. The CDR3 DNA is TGCGCCAGCAGCTCCGCTCTAGCGGGGGGGACAGATACGCAGTATTTT.